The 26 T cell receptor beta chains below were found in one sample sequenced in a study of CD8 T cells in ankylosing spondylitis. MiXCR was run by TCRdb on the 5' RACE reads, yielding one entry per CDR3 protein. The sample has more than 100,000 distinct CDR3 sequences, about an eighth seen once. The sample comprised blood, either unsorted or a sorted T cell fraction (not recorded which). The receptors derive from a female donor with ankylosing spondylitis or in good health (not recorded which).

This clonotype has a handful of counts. In DNA, the CDR3 is TGTGCCAGCACCTTGGCAGGGAATTCCGGGGAGCTGTTTTTT. Translated: CASTLAGNSGELFF. This chain uses TRBV6-1 with TRBJ2-2, with D tentatively TRBD1 (5 bases). CDR1 and CDR2 from the germline V gene are MNHNS and SASEGT. With 7 bases removed from V and 6 bases from J, the gap between germline ends came to 15 bases. The CDR3 covers 14 residues.

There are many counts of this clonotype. This CDR3 reads CASTGRGPFTGELFF. The CDR3 DNA follows: TGTGCCAGCACGGGCAGGGGGCCCTTTACCGGGGAGCTGTTTTTT. The chain employs TRBV2 and TRBJ2-2; TRBD1 aligns across 8 bases. This CDR3 is 15 amino acids long. Germline V gene lookup returns CDR1 SNHLY and CDR2 FYNNEI. Trimming removed 7 bases from V and 5 bases from J; junction bases left unmatched: 9.

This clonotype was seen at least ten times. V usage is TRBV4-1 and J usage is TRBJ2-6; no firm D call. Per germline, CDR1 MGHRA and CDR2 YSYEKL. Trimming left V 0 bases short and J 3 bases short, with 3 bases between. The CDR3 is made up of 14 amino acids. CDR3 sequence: CASSQEVGANVLTF. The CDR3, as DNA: TGCGCCAGCAGCCAAGAGGTTGGGGCCAACGTCCTGACTTTC.

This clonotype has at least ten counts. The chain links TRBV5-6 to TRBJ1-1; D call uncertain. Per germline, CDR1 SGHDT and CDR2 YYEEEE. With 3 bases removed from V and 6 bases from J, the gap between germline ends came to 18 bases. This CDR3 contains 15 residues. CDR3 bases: TGTGCCAGCAGCTCAGACCGCGGCGGAAGCGCTGAAGCTTTCTTT. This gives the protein CASSSDRGGSAEAFF.

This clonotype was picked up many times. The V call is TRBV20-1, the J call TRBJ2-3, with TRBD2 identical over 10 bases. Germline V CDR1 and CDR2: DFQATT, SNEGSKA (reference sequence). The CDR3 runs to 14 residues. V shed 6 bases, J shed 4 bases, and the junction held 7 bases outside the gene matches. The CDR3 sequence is CSARPAGGADTQYF. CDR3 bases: TGCAGTGCCAGACCAGCGGGGGGGGCAGATACGCAGTATTTT.

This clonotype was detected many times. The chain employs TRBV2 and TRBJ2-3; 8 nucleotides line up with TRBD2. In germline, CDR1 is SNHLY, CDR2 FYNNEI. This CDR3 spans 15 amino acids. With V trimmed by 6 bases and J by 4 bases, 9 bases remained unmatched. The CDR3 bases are TGTGCCAGCAGGTCCACCGGGACTAGAGCAGATACGCAGTATTTT. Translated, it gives CASRSTGTRADTQYF. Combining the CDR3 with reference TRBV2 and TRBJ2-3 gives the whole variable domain EPEVTQTPSHQVTQMGQEVILRCVPISNHLYFYWYRQILGQKVEFLVSFYNNEISEKSEIFDDQFSVERPDGSNFTLKIRSTKLEDSAMYFCASRSTGTRADTQYFGPGTRLTVL.

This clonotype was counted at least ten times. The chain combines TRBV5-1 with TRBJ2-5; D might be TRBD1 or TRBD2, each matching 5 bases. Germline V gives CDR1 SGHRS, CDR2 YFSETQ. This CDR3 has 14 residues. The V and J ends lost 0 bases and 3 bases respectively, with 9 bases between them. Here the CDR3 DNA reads TGCGCCAGCAGCTTGGGACAGAGGGAAGAGACCCAGTACTTC. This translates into CASSLGQREETQYF. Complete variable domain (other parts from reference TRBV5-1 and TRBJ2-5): KAGVTQTPRYLIKTRGQQVTLSCSPISGHRSVSWYQQTPGQGLQFLFEYFSETQRNKGNFPGRFSGRQFSNSRSEMNVSTLELGDSALYLCASSLGQREETQYFGPGTRLLVL.

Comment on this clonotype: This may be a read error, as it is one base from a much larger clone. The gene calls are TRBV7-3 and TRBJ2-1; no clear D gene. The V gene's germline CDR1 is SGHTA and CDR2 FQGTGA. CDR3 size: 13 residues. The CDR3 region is CASGLMRDDEQFF. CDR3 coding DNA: TGTGCCAGCGGCTTAATGCGTGACGATGAGCAGTTCTTC.

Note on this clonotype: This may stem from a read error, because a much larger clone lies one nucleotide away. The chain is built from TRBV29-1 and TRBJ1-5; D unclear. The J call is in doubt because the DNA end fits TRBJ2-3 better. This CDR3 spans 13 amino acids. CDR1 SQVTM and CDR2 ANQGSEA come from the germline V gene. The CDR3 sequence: CSVRSDNSQPQYF. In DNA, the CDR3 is TGCAGCGTGCGTTCGGATAATAGTCAGCCCCAGTATTTT.

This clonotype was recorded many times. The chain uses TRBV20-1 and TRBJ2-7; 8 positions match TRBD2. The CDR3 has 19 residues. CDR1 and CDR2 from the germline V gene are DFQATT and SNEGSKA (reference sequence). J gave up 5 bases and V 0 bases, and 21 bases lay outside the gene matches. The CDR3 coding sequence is TGCAGTGCTAGAGAGGCCACGGGAGGGCTTCCCGGATTGATCAACGAGCAGTACTTC. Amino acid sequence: CSAREATGGLPGLINEQYF.

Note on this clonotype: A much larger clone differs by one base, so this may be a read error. The CDR3 nucleotides are TGCGGCGTTTCTAGCGGGAGTAGTTCCTACGAGCAGTACTTC. Translating gives CGVSSGSSSYEQYF. The chain is built from TRBV29-1 and TRBJ2-7; 10 bases fit TRBD2. CDR1 and CDR2 (germline): SQVTM, ANQGSEA. CDR3 size: 14 residues.

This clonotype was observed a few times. CDR3 nucleotides: TGTGCCAGCAGGGACAGGGGGACGAACACTGAAGCTTTCTTT. Protein product: CASRDRGTNTEAFF. The V gene is TRBV3-1, the J gene TRBJ1-1; 10 bases match TRBD1. Germline trimming cut 6 bases from V and 1 base from J; bases unmatched to any gene: 2. This CDR3 contains 14 residues. Germline CDR1 LGHDT, CDR2 YNNKEL (reference sequence).

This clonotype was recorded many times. CDR3 region: CSLPGGVSGRTTDTQYF. In DNA, the CDR3 is TGCAGTTTACCAGGGGGCGTTAGCGGGAGAACCACAGATACGCAGTATTTT. The chain links TRBV20-1 to TRBJ2-3; D might be TRBD2 (9 bases). V was trimmed by 8 bases and J by 2 bases, leaving 26 bases between them. The CDR3 extends over 17 amino acids. The germline gives CDR1 DFQATT, CDR2 SNEGSKA (reference sequence).

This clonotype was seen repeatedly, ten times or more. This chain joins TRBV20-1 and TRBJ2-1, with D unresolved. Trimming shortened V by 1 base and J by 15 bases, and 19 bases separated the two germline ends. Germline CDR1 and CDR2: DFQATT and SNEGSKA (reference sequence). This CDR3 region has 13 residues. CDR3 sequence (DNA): TGCAGTGCTAGAGGGATGTACAAATCCCCTCGGTTCTTC. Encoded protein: CSARGMYKSPRFF.

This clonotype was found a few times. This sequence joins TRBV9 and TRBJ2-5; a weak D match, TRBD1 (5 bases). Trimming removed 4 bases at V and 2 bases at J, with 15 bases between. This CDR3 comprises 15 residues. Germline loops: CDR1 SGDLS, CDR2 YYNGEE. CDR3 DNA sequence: TGTGCCAGCAGCAGCAGGGAAAAGGGACAAGAGACCCAGTACTTC. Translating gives CASSSREKGQETQYF. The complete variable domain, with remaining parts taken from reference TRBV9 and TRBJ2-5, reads DSGVTQTPKHLITATGQRVTLRCSPRSGDLSVYWYQQSLDQGLQFLIQYYNGEERAKGNILERFSAQQFPDLHSELNLSSLELGDSALYFCASSSREKGQETQYFGPGTRLLVL.

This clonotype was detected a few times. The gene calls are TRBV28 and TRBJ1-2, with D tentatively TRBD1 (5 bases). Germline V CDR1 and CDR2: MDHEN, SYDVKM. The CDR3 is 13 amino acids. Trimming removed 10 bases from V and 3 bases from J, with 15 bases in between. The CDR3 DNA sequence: TGTGCCATCCCAGGGCTTGGGGACTATGGCTACACCTTC. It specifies CAIPGLGDYGYTF.

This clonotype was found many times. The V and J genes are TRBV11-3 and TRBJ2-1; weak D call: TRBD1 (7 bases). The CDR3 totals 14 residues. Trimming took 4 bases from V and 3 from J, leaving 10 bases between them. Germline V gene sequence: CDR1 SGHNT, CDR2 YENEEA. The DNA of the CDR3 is TGTGCCAGCAGCTCCAGGGGGGTCTACAATGAGCAGTTCTTC. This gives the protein CASSSRGVYNEQFF.

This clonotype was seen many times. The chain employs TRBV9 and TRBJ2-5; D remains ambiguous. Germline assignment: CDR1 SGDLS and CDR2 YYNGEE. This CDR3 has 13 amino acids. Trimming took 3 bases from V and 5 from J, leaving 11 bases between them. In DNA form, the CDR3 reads TGTGCCAGCAGCGGGGCTTCCCGGGAGACCCAGTACTTC. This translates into CASSGASRETQYF. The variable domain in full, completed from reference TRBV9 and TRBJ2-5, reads DSGVTQTPKHLITATGQRVTLRCSPRSGDLSVYWYQQSLDQGLQFLIQYYNGEERAKGNILERFSAQQFPDLHSELNLSSLELGDSALYFCASSGASRETQYFGPGTRLLVL.

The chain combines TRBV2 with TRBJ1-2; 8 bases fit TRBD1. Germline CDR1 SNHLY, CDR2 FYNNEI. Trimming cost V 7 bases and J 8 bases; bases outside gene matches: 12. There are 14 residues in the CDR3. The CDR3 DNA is TGTGCCAGCACCAGAGACAGGGGAGGATCGGGCTACACCTTC. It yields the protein CASTRDRGGSGYTF.

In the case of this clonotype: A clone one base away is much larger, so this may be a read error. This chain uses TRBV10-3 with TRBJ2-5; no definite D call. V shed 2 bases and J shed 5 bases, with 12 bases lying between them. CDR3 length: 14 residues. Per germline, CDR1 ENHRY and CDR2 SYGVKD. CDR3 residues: CAISERYSSETQYF. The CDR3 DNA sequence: TGTGCCATCAGTGAGAGGTACTCATCGGAGACCCAGTACTTC.

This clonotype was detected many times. The CDR3 sequence is CSARRDREGYGYTF. The CDR3 DNA reads as TGCAGTGCTAGACGGGACAGGGAGGGCTATGGCTACACCTTC. The chain carries TRBV20-1 and TRBJ1-2, with 9 nucleotides matching TRBD1. Germline values: CDR1 DFQATT, CDR2 SNEGSKA (reference sequence). The V gene end was trimmed by 2 bases and the J gene end by 4 bases; junction bases not matched to a gene: 5. This CDR3 comprises 14 residues.

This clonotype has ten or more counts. The DNA of the CDR3 is TGTGCCAGCACCCCCGGAGGGCGGTCTTCCTACAATGAGCAGTTCTTC. Translation: CASTPGGRSSYNEQFF. This chain links TRBV6-1 with TRBJ2-1; a weak D match, TRBD2 (6 bases). CDR3 length: 16 amino acids. The germline V gene encodes CDR1 MNHNS and CDR2 SASEGT. Deletions cut 7 bases from V and 1 base from J, with 17 bases between.

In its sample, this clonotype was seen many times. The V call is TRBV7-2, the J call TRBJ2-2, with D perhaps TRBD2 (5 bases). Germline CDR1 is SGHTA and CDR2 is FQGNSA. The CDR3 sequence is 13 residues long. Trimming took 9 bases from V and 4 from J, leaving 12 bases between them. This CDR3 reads CARTEEATGELFF. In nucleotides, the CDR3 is TGTGCCAGGACGGAGGAGGCCACCGGGGAGCTGTTTTTT. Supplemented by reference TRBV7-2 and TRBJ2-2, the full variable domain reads GAGVSQSPSNKVTEKGKDVELRCDPISGHTALYWYRQSLGQGLEFLIYFQGNSAPDKSGLPSDRFSAERTGGSVSTLTIQRTQQEDSAVYLCARTEEATGELFFGEGSRLTVL.

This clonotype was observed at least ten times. The CDR3: CASSLDRPPPFPLHF. The CDR3 DNA sequence: TGTGCCAGCAGCTTAGATCGACCTCCCCCGTTCCCCCTCCACTTT. V is TRBV11-2 and J is TRBJ1-6; no firm D call. V lost 0 bases and J 13 bases, leaving 16 bases between the germline ends. The CDR3 consists of 15 residues. Germline-derived CDR1 and CDR2 are SGHAT and FQNNGV. The full variable domain, rest sourced from reference TRBV11-2 and TRBJ1-6, is EAGVAQSPRYKIIEKRQSVAFWCNPISGHATLYWYQQILGQGPKLLIQFQNNGVVDDSQLPKDRFSAERLKGVDSTLKIQPAKLEDSAVYLCASSLDRPPPFPLHFGNGTRLTVT.

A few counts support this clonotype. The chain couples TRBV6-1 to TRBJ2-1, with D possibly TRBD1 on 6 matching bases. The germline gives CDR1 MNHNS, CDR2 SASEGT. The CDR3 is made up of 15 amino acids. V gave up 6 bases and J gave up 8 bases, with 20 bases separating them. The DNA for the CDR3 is TGTGCCAGCAGCACGGTGGTGGGGGCGGTGGATGAGCAGTTCTTC. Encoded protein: CASSTVVGAVDEQFF.

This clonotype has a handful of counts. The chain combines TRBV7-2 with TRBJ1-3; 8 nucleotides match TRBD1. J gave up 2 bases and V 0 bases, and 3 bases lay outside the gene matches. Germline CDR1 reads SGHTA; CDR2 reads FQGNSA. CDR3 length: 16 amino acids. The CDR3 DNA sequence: TGTGCCAGCAGCTTAGCACAGGGGGGTACTGGAAACACCATATATTTT. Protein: CASSLAQGGTGNTIYF.